This T cell receptor (beta chain) comes out of a study of identical twins. Findings and limits, study-wide: Invariant MAIT and iNKT cells could partly confound zero-insertion analyses.

TCRdb reprocessed the 5' RACE reads with MiXCR, giving one entry per CDR3 protein. Of approximately 630,000 distinct CDR3 sequences in the sample, around 7.5% were seen once. This clonotype has a handful of counts. Its matching antigen is unknown. The sample was also linked to a second study, of yellow fever vaccine responses in identical twins.

This clonotype was obtained from a woman aged 18 to 35 in good health. Sequencing was carried out using PBMCs.

The CDR3, as DNA: TGTGCCACCAGTGATTTAGACTCTGCTGGGGACACCGGGGAGCTGTTTTTT. This sequence encodes CATSDLDSAGDTGELFF. This chain connects TRBV24-1 to TRBJ2-2, with no clear D. The V end lost 1 base, the J end lost 3 bases, and 14 bases lay between the germline ends. Germline CDR1 reads KGHDR; CDR2 reads SFDVKD. The CDR3 runs 17 residues.